The next 9 T cell receptor beta chains were all read from a single sample in a study of cytomegalovirus exposure and HLA in healthy donors. Researchers ran the PCR with 60 Vbeta and 13 Jbeta primers. The repertoire was sequenced with immunoSEQ multiplex PCR; TCRdb's copy has only in-frame clones and lacks some. The sample holds about 160,000 clones, approximately 76% seen once. The material sequenced was PBMCs. All receptors derive from a man aged 60 to 69 in good health and CMV-seronegative.

V gene TRBV14 combines with J gene TRBJ1-3, with D possibly matching TRBD1 (5 bases). The V gene's germline CDR1 is SGHDN and CDR2 FVKESK. This CDR3 comprises 15 residues. The V gene lost 0 bases and the J gene lost 8 bases, with 14 bases spanning the gap. The DNA for the CDR3 is TGTGCCAGCAGCCAAGATATGGGGCCTTGGGACACCATATATTTT. This encodes CASSQDMGPWDTIYF.

The CDR3 region has the DNA TGTGCCAGCAGTTACCCTAGCGGAAACACCGGGGAGCTGTTTTTT. It translates to CASSYPSGNTGELFF. The chain couples TRBV6-5 to TRBJ2-2; 7 bases are shared with TRBD2. V gave up 2 bases and J gave up 2 bases; unmatched junction bases: 2. The CDR3 contains 15 residues. Per the germline V gene, CDR1 is MNHEY and CDR2 is SVGAGI.

V is TRBV4-3 and J is TRBJ2-2, with D perhaps TRBD1 (5 bases). CDR1 and CDR2 (germline): LGHNA, YSLEER. The V end lost 2 bases, the J end lost 6 bases, and 16 bases lay between the germline ends. The CDR3 covers 16 residues. The CDR3 region has the DNA TGCGCCAGCAGCCAAAATCCACAGGACCTCGCCGGGGAGCTGTTTTTT. As protein: CASSQNPQDLAGELFF.

This clone was counted between two and nine times. The J gene is TRBJ2-3, the V gene TRBV5-4; 13 bases are shared with TRBD2. There are 14 residues in the CDR3. Germline CDR1 SGHNT, CDR2 YYREEE (reference sequence). V was clipped by 9 bases and J by 11 bases; unmatched bases: 12. This CDR3 reads CATGPGLAGQLQYF. CDR3 DNA sequence: TGTGCCACCGGACCGGGACTAGCGGGACAACTGCAGTATTTT. The whole variable domain, remainder taken from reference TRBV5-4 and TRBJ2-3, is ETGVTQSPTHLIKTRGQQVTLRCSSQSGHNTVSWYQQALGQGPQFIFQYYREEENGRGNFPPRFSGLQFPNYSSELNVNALELDDSALYLCATGPGLAGQLQYFGPGTRLTVL.

The chain recombines TRBV19 with TRBJ2-1; D is possibly TRBD2 (5 bases). The CDR3 contains 14 residues. V was shortened by 3 bases and J by 8 bases, with 14 bases between the two germline ends. Germline assignment: CDR1 LNHDA and CDR2 SQIVND (reference sequence). CDR3 nucleotides: TGTGCCAGTAGTATCGGACTCCCCAGCGATGAGCAGTTCTTC. It codes for CASSIGLPSDEQFF.

The chain is built from TRBV4-3 and TRBJ1-2; 7 bases are a match to TRBD1. Germline V lookup: CDR1 LGHNA, CDR2 YSLEER. The CDR3 runs to 16 residues. J lost 4 bases, V lost 1 base, and 9 bases had no gene match. The CDR3 bases are TGCGCCAGCAGCCAAGGTACAGGGGAAGGAATCTATGGCTACACCTTC. This codes for CASSQGTGEGIYGYTF.

V is TRBV6-5 and J is TRBJ2-7; 7 nucleotides match TRBD1. Germline CDR1 is MNHEY and CDR2 is SVGAGI. V gave up 6 bases and J gave up 3 bases; unmatched junction bases: 8. The CDR3 runs 14 residues. The CDR3 loop is CASSPRGRNYEQYF. As DNA, the CDR3 is TGTGCCAGCAGCCCTAGGGGGCGCAACTACGAGCAGTACTTC.

The chain uses TRBV2 and TRBJ2-3, with 8 bases lining up with TRBD1. This CDR3 is built from 13 residues. In germline, CDR1 is SNHLY, CDR2 FYNNEI. The CDR3 DNA is TGTGCAGCCGAGGACAGGGTAACAGATACGCAGTATTTT. Translation: CAAEDRVTDTQYF.

This sequence joins TRBV30 and TRBJ1-2, with a possible D match to TRBD1 (5 bases). V was shortened by 4 bases and J by 4 bases, with 16 bases between the two germline ends. The length of the CDR3 is 14 residues. Germline V lookup: CDR1 GTSNPN, CDR2 SVGIG (reference sequence). CDR3 in amino acids: CAWTSSQGSYGYTF. The CDR3 region has the DNA TGTGCCTGGACCTCTAGTCAGGGAAGCTATGGCTACACCTTC.